This T cell receptor beta chain is drawn from a study of cytotoxic CD8 clonotypes in ibrutinib-treated CLL. Germline CDR1 reads MDHEN; CDR2 reads SYDVKM. Deletions cut 7 bases from V and 0 bases from J, with 16 bases between. CDR3 size: 15 residues. The repertoire was sequenced with immunoSEQ multiplex PCR; TCRdb's copy has only in-frame clones and lacks some. This table holds over 70,000 clones, about 85% found once. The sample was PBMCs, taken after 12 months of ibrutinib treatment. This sequence joins TRBV28 and TRBJ2-7, with D possibly TRBD2 on 6 matching bases. This TCR came from a human donor with chronic lymphocytic leukemia. The CDR3 sequence is CASTGGEEGSYEQYF. The CDR3 bases are TGTGCCAGCACCGGAGGGGAGGAAGGCTCCTACGAGCAGTACTTC.